This T cell receptor beta chain was recorded in a study of siplizumab effects on memory and regulatory T cells. General study points: In siplizumab cultures, the suppressive function of proliferating Tregs remained unconfirmed.

Method: immunoSEQ multiplex PCR; TCRdb's copy keeps in-frame clones and lacks some. The sample records 100,000 or so clones, around nine tenths being singletons. Germline V gene lookup returns CDR1 MNHNY and CDR2 SVGAGI (reference sequence). V lost 9 bases and J lost 2; bases outside the gene matches: 9. This CDR3 contains 14 residues. About this clone: The antigen remains undetermined.

The chain links TRBV6-6 to TRBJ1-2; 7 bases match TRBD1. The sequence was obtained from a human donor in good health. Input material: CD4+ T cells sorted from blood. This CDR3 is CASKGQDGNYGYTF. For the CDR3, the DNA is TGTGCCAGTAAAGGACAGGACGGGAACTATGGCTACACCTTC.